Following are 18 T cell receptor beta chains from one sample sequenced in a study of CD8+ T cells in alopecia areata listed by TCRdb under 2018. Library creation used the immunoSEQ multiplex PCR assay. For TCR sequencing, RNA was extracted from every sample and reverse transcribed into cDNA to serve as template. TCRdb holds this immuneACCESS table with in-frame rearrangements only. Some clones are missing; in checked studies, unresolved V genes explain under half, and the rest has no known cause. In all, the sample holds some 98,000 clones, and roughly three fifths of those were seen once. The ten most abundant clones make up roughly a sixth of the sample. The time point label here, explained by the study, means: around 29 days on oral tofacitinib. Reading the label with the study, this specimen's treatment or condition is: oral pan-JAK inhibitor, 5-10 mg twice daily. The input for sequencing was CD8+ T cells sorted from blood, taken at week 4, from a patient treated with tofacitinib. The receptors originated from a human donor with alopecia areata.

This clone turned up a few times. This rearrangement joins TRBV4-3 to TRBJ2-3, with D possibly matching TRBD2 (6 bases). The CDR3 has 16 residues. From germline, CDR1 is LGHNA and CDR2 YSLEER. Trimming cost V 4 bases and J 0 bases, with 14 bases left between them. Written as DNA, the CDR3 is TGCGCCAGCAGCCCAACGGGACTTACTAGCACAGATACGCAGTATTTT. Residues: CASSPTGLTSTDTQYF.

The V gene is TRBV19, the J gene TRBJ2-7; the match to TRBD1 covers 9 bases. This CDR3 region has 14 residues. J lost 2 bases, V lost 5 bases, and 4 bases had no gene match. Germline assignment: CDR1 LNHDA and CDR2 SQIVND (reference sequence). Here the CDR3 reads CASSPGQGTYEQYF. In nucleotides, the CDR3 is TGTGCCAGTAGTCCGGGACAGGGAACCTACGAGCAGTACTTC.

The chain recombines TRBV27 with TRBJ1-2, with D uncertain. This CDR3 comprises 14 residues. Germline loops: CDR1 MNHEY, CDR2 SMNVEV (reference sequence). V lost 2 bases and J 8 bases, leaving 15 bases between the germline ends. CDR3 amino acids: CASSLGGSAGGYTF. The CDR3 coding sequence is TGTGCCAGCAGTTTAGGAGGCAGCGCTGGGGGCTACACCTTC.

The rearrangement uses TRBV7-8 and TRBJ2-4; 7 nucleotides agree with TRBD2. CDR3 length: 15 amino acids. Trimming at V came to 5 bases and at J to 8 bases, leaving 12 bases not matched to a gene. The germline V gene encodes CDR1 SGHVS and CDR2 FQNEAQ. As DNA, the CDR3 is TGTGCCAGCAGCCCCCCGGCGGGGAGGGCATACATTCAGTACTTC. Translation gives CASSPPAGRAYIQYF.

The chain is built from TRBV11-2 and TRBJ2-2; possible D gene TRBD2, 5 bases. This CDR3 region has 17 residues. Germline lookup yields CDR1 SGHAT and CDR2 FQNNGV. V was shortened by 0 bases and J by 0 bases, with 11 bases between the two germline ends. The CDR3 reads CASSLDLGETNTGELFF. The CDR3 DNA is TGTGCCAGCAGCTTAGATCTCGGGGAAACGAACACCGGGGAGCTGTTTTTT.

The rearrangement uses TRBV27 and TRBJ2-7, with D maybe TRBD1 (6 bases). Trimming stripped 5 bases from V and 3 bases from J, with 14 bases between. The CDR3 length is 14 residues. Germline V gives CDR1 MNHEY, CDR2 SMNVEV (reference sequence). Written as DNA, the CDR3 is TGTGCCAGCAGTGTTACCCGGGACAACTACGAGCAGTACTTC. Encoded protein: CASSVTRDNYEQYF.

This clone was seen a handful of times. The chain uses TRBV7-2 and TRBJ2-5, with 7 bases matching TRBD2. The V segment lost 1 base and the J segment 11 bases; nucleotides outside the gene matches: 13. CDR3 length: 15 residues. Germline V gene sequence: CDR1 SGHTA, CDR2 FQGNSA. The CDR3 loop is CASSLEAAGESEQYF. The CDR3 nucleotides read TGTGCCAGCAGCTTAGAGGCCGCGGGAGAAAGTGAGCAGTACTTC.

The chain combines TRBV5-6 with TRBJ1-1; D uncertain. Germline CDR1 SGHDT, CDR2 YYEEEE. The V end lost 0 bases, the J end lost 3 bases, and 12 bases lay between the germline ends. The CDR3 has 15 amino acids. For the CDR3, the DNA is TGTGCCAGCAGCTTGGGACGACTTACCGACACTGAAGCTTTCTTT. It translates to CASSLGRLTDTEAFF.

The V and J genes are TRBV4-1 and TRBJ1-5; no reliable D call. V gave up 3 bases and J gave up 7 bases, with 10 bases separating them. CDR3 length equals 13 residues. Germline V lookup: CDR1 MGHRA, CDR2 YSYEKL. CDR3 sequence reads: CASSHLQEQPQHF. The CDR3 DNA is TGCGCCAGCAGCCACCTGCAGGAACAGCCCCAGCATTTT.

The J gene is TRBJ2-7, the V gene TRBV4-1; 7 bases agree with TRBD2. Germline V gives CDR1 MGHRA, CDR2 YSYEKL. Losses at the gene ends were 1 base for V and 3 bases for J; bases not matched to a gene: 18. The CDR3 runs 19 residues. The CDR3 here is CASSQVFSARAGEDYEQYF. CDR3 DNA: TGCGCCAGCAGCCAAGTCTTTTCAGCTCGGGCGGGAGAAGACTACGAGCAGTACTTC.

In the case of this clone: The junction does not match germline at one end; this may be a read error. This chain joins TRBV14 and TRBJ2-7; D may be TRBD1 or TRBD2 (5 bases each). Germline CDR1 and CDR2: SGHDN and FVKESK. The CDR3 covers 13 residues. For the CDR3, the DNA is TGTGCCAGCAGCCAAGCGAGGGGATCACCCGAGGCCTTC. It encodes CASSQARGSPEAF.

The rearrangement links TRBV5-6 to TRBJ2-7; D is possibly TRBD1 or TRBD2 (6 bases each). Trimming took off 3 bases at V and 0 bases at J, with 7 bases between the two ends. Germline V gene data show CDR1 as SGHDT and CDR2 as YYEEEE. This CDR3 has 13 amino acids. The CDR3 region has the DNA TGTGCCAGCAGCTCGGGGGCCTCCTACGAGCAGTACTTC. Its translation is CASSSGASYEQYF.

This clone was detected a few times. The CDR3 sequence is CASSLRQHYGYTF. CDR3 nucleotide sequence: TGTGCCAGCAGTTTACGGCAGCACTATGGCTACACCTTC. V and J are TRBV27 and TRBJ1-2; D remains unclear. The V gene lost 2 bases and the J gene lost 3 bases, with 7 bases spanning the gap. CDR3 length: 13 amino acids. Germline V gene lookup returns CDR1 MNHEY and CDR2 SMNVEV (reference sequence).

The genes are TRBV27 and TRBJ1-1; D is undetermined. The CDR3 has 14 amino acids. Germline CDR1 is MNHEY and CDR2 is SMNVEV (reference sequence). Trimming took off 1 base at V and 2 bases at J, with 8 bases between the two ends. CDR3 DNA sequence: TGTGCCAGCAGTTTATGGGCAGGAAACACTGAAGCTTTCTTT. Protein product: CASSLWAGNTEAFF.

This clone was recorded once. The chain links TRBV2 to TRBJ2-7; 10 nucleotides align to TRBD2. Germline lookup yields CDR1 SNHLY and CDR2 FYNNEI. The CDR3 has 14 residues. J lost 4 bases, V lost 3 bases, and 3 bases had no gene match. DNA for the CDR3: TGTGCCAGCAGTGAGGGGACTAGCGTTTACGAGCAGTACTTC. Its protein is CASSEGTSVYEQYF.

The chain uses TRBV5-6 and TRBJ2-7; 10 nucleotides agree with TRBD2. Germline V gene data show CDR1 as SGHDT and CDR2 as YYEEEE. Losses at the gene ends were 4 bases for V and 2 bases for J; bases not matched to a gene: 6. The CDR3 length is 15 residues. Here the CDR3 reads CASSPLAGGAYEQYF. The DNA of the CDR3 is TGTGCCAGCAGCCCCTTAGCGGGGGGCGCCTACGAGCAGTACTTC.

The chain uses TRBV30 and TRBJ1-1; perhaps TRBD1 as D (6 bases). Per germline, CDR1 GTSNPN and CDR2 SVGIG (reference sequence). The CDR3 length is 13 residues. V shed 3 bases and J shed 6 bases, with 14 bases lying between them. This CDR3 reads CAWSQIGGAEAFF. DNA of the CDR3: TGTGCCTGGAGCCAAATAGGGGGGGCTGAAGCTTTCTTT.

The V and J genes are TRBV29-1 and TRBJ1-2, with 9 bases identical to TRBD1. This CDR3 has 13 amino acids. The V gene end was trimmed by 4 bases and the J gene end by 3 bases; junction bases not matched to a gene: 3. CDR1 and CDR2 from the germline V gene are SQVTM and ANQGSEA. CDR3 coding DNA: TGCAGCGTTGTTCGGGACAGGGACTATGGCTACACCTTC. It codes for CSVVRDRDYGYTF.